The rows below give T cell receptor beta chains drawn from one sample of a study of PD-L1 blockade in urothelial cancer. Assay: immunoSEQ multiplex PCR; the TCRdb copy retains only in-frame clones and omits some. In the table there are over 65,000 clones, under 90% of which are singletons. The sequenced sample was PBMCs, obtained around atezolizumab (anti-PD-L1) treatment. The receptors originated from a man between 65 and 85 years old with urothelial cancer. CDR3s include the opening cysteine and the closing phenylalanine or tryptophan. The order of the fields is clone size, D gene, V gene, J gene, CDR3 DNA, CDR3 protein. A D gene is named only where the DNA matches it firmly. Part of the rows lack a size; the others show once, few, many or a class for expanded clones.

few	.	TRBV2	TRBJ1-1	TGTGCCAGGTCCCAGGCGAATGAAGCTTTCTTT	CARSQANEAFF
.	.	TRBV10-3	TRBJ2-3	TGTGCCATCAGTGAGAATCTAGGAGTGGGCACAGATACGCAGTATTTT	CAISENLGVGTDTQYF
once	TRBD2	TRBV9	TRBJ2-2	TGTGCCAGCAGCGTACGTCCAGCGGGAGGTGCGAACACCGGGGAGCTGTTTTTT	CASSVRPAGGANTGELFF
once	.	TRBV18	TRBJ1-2	TGTGCCAGCTCACCGTCCAGGGAAGGCTATGGCTACACCTTC	CASSPSREGYGYTF
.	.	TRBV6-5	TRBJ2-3	TGTGCCAGCACCGCCTCAGGGGGGACAGATACGCAGTATTTT	CASTASGGTDTQYF
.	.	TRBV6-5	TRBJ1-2	TGTGCCAGCAGTTACTCAGGCGCCACTATGGATGGCTACACCTTC	CASSYSGATMDGYTF
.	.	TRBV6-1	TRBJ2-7	TGTGCCAGCAGTGTGGGCAGGGGATACGAGCAGTACTTC	CASSVGRGYEQYF
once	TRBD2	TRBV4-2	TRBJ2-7	TGTGCCAGCAGCCCGAGGGGGCTAGCGGGAGACGACTACGAGCAGTACTTC	CASSPRGLAGDDYEQYF
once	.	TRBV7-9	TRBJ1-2	TGTGCCAGCAGCTCAATGGGTGCCGGGATCTATGGCTACACCTTC	CASSSMGAGIYGYTF
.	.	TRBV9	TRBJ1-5	TGTGCCAGCAGCGGACTGTCAGCGTTCAATCAGCCCCAGCATTTT	CASSGLSAFNQPQHF
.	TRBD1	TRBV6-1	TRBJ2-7	TGTGCCAGCAGTGTAACCCAGGGGGTCTACGAGCAGTACTTC	CASSVTQGVYEQYF
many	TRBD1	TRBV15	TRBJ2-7	TGTGCCACCAGCCCCCGGGACAGGGAGAAGGACGAGCAGTACTTC	CATSPRDREKDEQYF
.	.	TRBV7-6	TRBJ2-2	TGTGCCAGCAGCCCAACAGGGAACACCGGGGAGCTGTTTTTT	CASSPTGNTGELFF
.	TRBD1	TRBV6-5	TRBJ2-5	TGTGCCAGCACAAGGGACAGGGGGCTGAGGGAGACCCAGTACTTC	CASTRDRGLRETQYF
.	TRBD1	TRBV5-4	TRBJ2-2	TGTGCCAGCAGCCTACGGACAGGGACCGGGGAGCTGTTTTTT	CASSLRTGTGELFF
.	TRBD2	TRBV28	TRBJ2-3	TGTGCCAGCAGTTTAACAGCGGGAGCAGATACGCAGTATTTT	CASSLTAGADTQYF
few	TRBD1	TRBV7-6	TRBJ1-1	TGTGCCAGCAGCCCTAGGACAGGGGAAGCTTTCTTT	CASSPRTGEAFF
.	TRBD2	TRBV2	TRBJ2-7	TGTGCCAGCAGTGGGACTAGCCCGTACGAGCAGTACTTC	CASSGTSPYEQYF
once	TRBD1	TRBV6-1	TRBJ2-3	TGTGCCAGCACCCAAAGCTACCGGGACAGTCCGTATTTT	CASTQSYRDSPYF
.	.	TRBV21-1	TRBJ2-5	TGTGCCAGCAGGAACCCAGGGGGTCGAGAGACCCAGTACTTC	CASRNPGGRETQYF
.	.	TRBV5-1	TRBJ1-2	TGCGCCAGCAGCTTGGATGGCAGGCCTAACTATGGCTACACCTTC	CASSLDGRPNYGYTF
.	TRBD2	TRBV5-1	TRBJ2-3	TGCGCCAGCAGCTTGCCTAGCGGGACAATTTTCACAGATACGCAGTATTTT	CASSLPSGTIFTDTQYF
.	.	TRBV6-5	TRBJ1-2	TGTGCCAGCAGCACCAGGACATATGGCTACACCTTC	CASSTRTYGYTF
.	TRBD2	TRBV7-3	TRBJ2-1	TGTGCCAGCAGCCCCTTCTCCGGGACTAGGGAAGACAATGAGCAGTTCTTC	CASSPFSGTREDNEQFF
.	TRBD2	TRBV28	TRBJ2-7	TGTGCCAGCAGTCGTAGCGGGAGTACCTACGAGCAGTACTTC	CASSRSGSTYEQYF
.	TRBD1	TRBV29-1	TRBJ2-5	TGCAGCGTTATCGGGACAGGGGGCTTGGAGACCCAGTACTTC	CSVIGTGGLETQYF
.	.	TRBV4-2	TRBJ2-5	TGTGCCAGCAGCCAAGGCGGGGACAGCTTCCAAGAGACCCAGTACTTC	CASSQGGDSFQETQYF
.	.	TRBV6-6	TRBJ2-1	TGTGCCAGCAGAGGGGACTCAAGGGGCACCAATGAGCAGTTCTTC	CASRGDSRGTNEQFF
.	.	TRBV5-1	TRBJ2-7	TGCGCCAGCAGCCCCACCCCTAGCAGCCCCTACGAGCAGTACTTC	CASSPTPSSPYEQYF
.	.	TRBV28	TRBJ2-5	TGTGCCAGCGAGCGGGACCAAGAGACCCAGTACTTC	CASERDQETQYF
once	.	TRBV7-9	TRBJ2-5	TGTGCCAGCAGCTTAGGGCTAGCAGACCAAGAGACCCAGTACTTC	CASSLGLADQETQYF
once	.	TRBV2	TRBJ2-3	TGTGCCAGCAGTCCCCAGACAGATACGCAGTATTTT	CASSPQTDTQYF
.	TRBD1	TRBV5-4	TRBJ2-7	TGTGCCAGCAGCTTCGGGACAGCCATAACCTACGAGCAGTACTTC	CASSFGTAITYEQYF
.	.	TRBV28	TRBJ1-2	TGTGCCAGCAGTCCAATCCCGCGGGGGGGAAACTATGGCTACACCTTC	CASSPIPRGGNYGYTF
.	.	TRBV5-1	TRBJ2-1	TGCGCCAGCAGCTTGCTGGGGGCGGTGGGAAATGAGCAGTTCTTC	CASSLLGAVGNEQFF
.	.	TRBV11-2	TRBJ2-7	TGTGCCAGCAGCTTAGATCGGGACGAGCAGTACTTC	CASSLDRDEQYF
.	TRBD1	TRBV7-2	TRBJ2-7	TGTGCCAGCAGCTTATACGGACAGGGCCCCTACGAGCAGTACTTC	CASSLYGQGPYEQYF
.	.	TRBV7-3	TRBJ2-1	TGTGCCAGCAGCTTAACGTCAGGCGATGAGCAGTTCTTC	CASSLTSGDEQFF
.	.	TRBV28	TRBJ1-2	TGTGCCAGCAGTTTATTAGCTGGGGGCTACACCTTC	CASSLLAGGYTF
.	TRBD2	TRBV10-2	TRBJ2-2	TGCGCCAGCACCTCGACTAGCGGGAGGGCCAACACCGGGGAGCTGTTTTTT	CASTSTSGRANTGELFF
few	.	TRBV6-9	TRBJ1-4	TGTGCCAGCAGTTATCCCCGTGGGGGGGAAAATGAAAAACTGTTTTTT	CASSYPRGGENEKLFF
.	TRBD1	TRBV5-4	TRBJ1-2	TGTGCCAGCAGCTTGGGACAGGGGGCGCCCACCTTC	CASSLGQGAPTF
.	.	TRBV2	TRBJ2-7	TGTGCCAGCAGCCTCCTCGGGCAGTACTTC	CASSLLGQYF
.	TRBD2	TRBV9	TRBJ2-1	TGTGCCAGCAGTGCACTAGCGGGAGGATACAATGAGCAGTTCTTC	CASSALAGGYNEQFF
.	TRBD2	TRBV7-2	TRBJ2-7	TGTGCCAGCAGCGTAAACGGGAGGGTCCTCTACGAGCAGTACTTC	CASSVNGRVLYEQYF
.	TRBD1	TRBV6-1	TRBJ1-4	TGTGCCAGCAGTGAAAACAGACAGGGACTTGAAAAACTGTTTTTT	CASSENRQGLEKLFF
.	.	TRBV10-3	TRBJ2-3	TGTGCCATCAGTGGGAAACAGGGGGGGACAGATACGCAGTATTTT	CAISGKQGGTDTQYF
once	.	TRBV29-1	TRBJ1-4	TGCAGCGTTGAGGCCTTGGGGAGTGAAAAACTGTTTTTT	CSVEALGSEKLFF
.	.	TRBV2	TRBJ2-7	TGTGCCAGCAGATTATCCGGCGGAGGGGATGCCTACGAGCAGTACTTC	CASRLSGGGDAYEQYF
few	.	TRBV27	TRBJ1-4	TGTGCCAGCAGGCGAACGGGGGGGGCAACTAATGAAAAACTGTTTTTT	CASRRTGGATNEKLFF
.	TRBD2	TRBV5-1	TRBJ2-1	TGCGCCAGCAGCAGTACTAGCGGGAGCGCTCGGGAGCAGTTCTTC	CASSSTSGSAREQFF
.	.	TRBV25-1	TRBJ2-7	TGTGCCAGCGGAAGACTAAGCTCCTACGAGCAGTACTTC	CASGRLSSYEQYF
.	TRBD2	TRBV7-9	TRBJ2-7	TGTGCCAGCAGCTTAGGGGACTACCCCCGAGAGCAGTACTTC	CASSLGDYPREQYF
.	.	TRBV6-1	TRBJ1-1	TGTGCCAGCAATTATAGGAACACTGAAGCTTTCTTT	CASNYRNTEAFF
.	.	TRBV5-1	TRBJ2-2	TGCGCCAGCAGCTTGGGACAGTCGAACACCGGGGAGCTGTTTTTT	CASSLGQSNTGELFF
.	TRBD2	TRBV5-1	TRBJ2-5	TGCGCCAGCCTACCTAGCGGGAGCTTCCAAGAGACCCAGTACTTC	CASLPSGSFQETQYF
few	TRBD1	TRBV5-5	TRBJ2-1	TGTGCCAGCAGCTTGCAGGGGGCCCTATACCATGAGCAGTTCTTC	CASSLQGALYHEQFF
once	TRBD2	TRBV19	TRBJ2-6	TGTGCCAGTAGCCCCCGCGGGAGGCGGGGGGTGAGCGCCAACGTCCTGACTTTC	CASSPRGRRGVSANVLTF
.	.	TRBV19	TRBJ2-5	TGTGCCAGTGGGTGGCTAGGCCAAGAGACCCAGTACTTC	CASGWLGQETQYF
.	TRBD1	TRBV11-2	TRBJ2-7	TGTGCCAGCAGCGCCGGGACAGGGGTCTACGAGCAGTACTTC	CASSAGTGVYEQYF